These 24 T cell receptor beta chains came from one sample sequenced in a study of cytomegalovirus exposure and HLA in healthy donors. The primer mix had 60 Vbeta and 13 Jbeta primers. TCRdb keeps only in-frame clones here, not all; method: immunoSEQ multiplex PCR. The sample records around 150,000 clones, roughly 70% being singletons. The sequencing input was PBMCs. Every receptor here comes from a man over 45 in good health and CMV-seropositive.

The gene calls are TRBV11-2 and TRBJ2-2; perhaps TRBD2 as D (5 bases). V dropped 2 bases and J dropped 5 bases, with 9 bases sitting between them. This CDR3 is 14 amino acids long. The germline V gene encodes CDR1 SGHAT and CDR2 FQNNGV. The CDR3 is CASSLSPGTGELFF. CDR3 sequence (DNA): TGTGCCAGCAGCTTATCGCCGGGGACCGGGGAGCTGTTTTTT.

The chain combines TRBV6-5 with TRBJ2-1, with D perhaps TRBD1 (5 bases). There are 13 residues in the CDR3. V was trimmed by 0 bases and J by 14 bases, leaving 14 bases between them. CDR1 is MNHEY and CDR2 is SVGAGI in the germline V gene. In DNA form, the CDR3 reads TGTGCCAGCAGTTACTCGAAGCTAGAAGGGGAGTTCTTC. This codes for CASSYSKLEGEFF.

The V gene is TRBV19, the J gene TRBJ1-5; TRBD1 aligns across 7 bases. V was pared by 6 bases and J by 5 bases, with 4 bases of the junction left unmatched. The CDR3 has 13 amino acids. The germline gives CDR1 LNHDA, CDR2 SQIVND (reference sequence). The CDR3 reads CASSLQGYQPQHF. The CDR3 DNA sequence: TGTGCCAGTAGCTTACAGGGGTATCAGCCCCAGCATTTT.

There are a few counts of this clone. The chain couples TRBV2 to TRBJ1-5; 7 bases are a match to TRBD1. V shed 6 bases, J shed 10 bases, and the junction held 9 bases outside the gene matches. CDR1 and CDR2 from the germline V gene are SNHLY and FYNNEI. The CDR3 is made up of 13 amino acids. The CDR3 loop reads CASRDRSLSPQHF. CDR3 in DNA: TGTGCCAGCAGGGACAGGTCCCTTTCTCCCCAGCATTTT. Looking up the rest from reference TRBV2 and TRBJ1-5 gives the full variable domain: EPEVTQTPSHQVTQMGQEVILRCVPISNHLYFYWYRQILGQKVEFLVSFYNNEISEKSEIFDDQFSVERPDGSNFTLKIRSTKLEDSAMYFCASRDRSLSPQHFGDGTRLSIL.

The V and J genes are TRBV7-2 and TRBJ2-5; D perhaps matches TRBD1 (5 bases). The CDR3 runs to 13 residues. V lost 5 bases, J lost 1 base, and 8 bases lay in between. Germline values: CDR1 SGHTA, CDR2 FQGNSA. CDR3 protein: CASSPGAQETQYF. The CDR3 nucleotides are TGTGCCAGCAGCCCTGGGGCCCAAGAGACCCAGTACTTC.

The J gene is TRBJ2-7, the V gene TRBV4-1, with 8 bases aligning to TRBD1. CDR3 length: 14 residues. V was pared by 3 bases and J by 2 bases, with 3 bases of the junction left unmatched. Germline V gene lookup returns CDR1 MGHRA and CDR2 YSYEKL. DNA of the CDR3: TGCGCCAGCAGCCAGGGACAGGAGCCCTACGAGCAGTACTTC. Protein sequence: CASSQGQEPYEQYF.

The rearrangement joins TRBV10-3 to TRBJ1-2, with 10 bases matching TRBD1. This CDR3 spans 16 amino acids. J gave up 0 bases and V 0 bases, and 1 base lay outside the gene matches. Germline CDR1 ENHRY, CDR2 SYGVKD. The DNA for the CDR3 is TGTGCCATCAGTGAGTCGGGGACAGGGGCTAACTATGGCTACACCTTC. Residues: CAISESGTGANYGYTF.

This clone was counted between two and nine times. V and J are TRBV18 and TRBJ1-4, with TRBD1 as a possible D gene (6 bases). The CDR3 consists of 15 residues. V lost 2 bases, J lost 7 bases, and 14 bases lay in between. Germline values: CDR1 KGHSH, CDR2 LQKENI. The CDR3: CASSPYQGMGEKLFF. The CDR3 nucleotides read TGTGCCAGCTCACCATATCAGGGGATGGGTGAAAAACTGTTTTTT.

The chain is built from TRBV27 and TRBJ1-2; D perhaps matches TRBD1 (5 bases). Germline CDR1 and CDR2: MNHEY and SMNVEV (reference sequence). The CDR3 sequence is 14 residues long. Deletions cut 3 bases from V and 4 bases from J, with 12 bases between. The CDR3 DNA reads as TGTGCCAGCAGTTTCGCAGGGAAAGGCTATGGCTACACCTTC. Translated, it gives CASSFAGKGYGYTF.

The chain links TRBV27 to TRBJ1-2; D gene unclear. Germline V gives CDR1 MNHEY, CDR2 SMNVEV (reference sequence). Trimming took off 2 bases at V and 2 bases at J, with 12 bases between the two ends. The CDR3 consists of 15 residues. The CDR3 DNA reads TGTGCCAGCAGTTTAACCTCCGGCAGGAACTATGGCTACACCTTC. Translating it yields CASSLTSGRNYGYTF.

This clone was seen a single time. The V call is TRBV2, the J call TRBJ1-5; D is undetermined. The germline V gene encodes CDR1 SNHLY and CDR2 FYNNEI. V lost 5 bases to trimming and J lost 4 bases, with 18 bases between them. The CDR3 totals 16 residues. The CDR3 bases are TGTGCCAGCAGTAGAGGGAACCCTTCGGCAAATCAGCCCCAGCATTTT. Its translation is CASSRGNPSANQPQHF.

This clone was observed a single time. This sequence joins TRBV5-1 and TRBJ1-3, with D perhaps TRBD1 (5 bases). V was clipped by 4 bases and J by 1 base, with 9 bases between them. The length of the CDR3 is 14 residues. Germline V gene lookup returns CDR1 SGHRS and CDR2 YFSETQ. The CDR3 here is CASSQAGSGNTIYF. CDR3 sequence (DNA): TGCGCCAGCAGCCAAGCAGGGTCTGGAAACACCATATATTTT.

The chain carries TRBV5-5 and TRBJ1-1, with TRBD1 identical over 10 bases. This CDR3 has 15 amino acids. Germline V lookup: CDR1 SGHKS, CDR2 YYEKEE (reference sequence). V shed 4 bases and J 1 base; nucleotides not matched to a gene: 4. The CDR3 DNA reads TGTGCCAGCAGCGACAGGGGGCGCAGGAACACTGAAGCTTTCTTT. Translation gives CASSDRGRRNTEAFF.

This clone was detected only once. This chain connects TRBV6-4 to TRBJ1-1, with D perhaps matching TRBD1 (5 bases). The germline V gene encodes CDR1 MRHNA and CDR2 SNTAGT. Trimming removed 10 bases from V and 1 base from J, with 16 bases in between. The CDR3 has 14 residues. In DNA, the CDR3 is TGTGCCATCCTTGGGGGGGATGGGAACACTGAAGCTTTCTTT. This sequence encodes CAILGGDGNTEAFF.

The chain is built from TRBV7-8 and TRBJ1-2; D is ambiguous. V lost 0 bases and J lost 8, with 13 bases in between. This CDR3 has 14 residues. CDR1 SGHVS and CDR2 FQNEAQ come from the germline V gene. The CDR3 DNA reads TGTGCCAGCAGCTTAGCGCTTGCGCTGGAGGGCTACACCTTC. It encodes CASSLALALEGYTF.

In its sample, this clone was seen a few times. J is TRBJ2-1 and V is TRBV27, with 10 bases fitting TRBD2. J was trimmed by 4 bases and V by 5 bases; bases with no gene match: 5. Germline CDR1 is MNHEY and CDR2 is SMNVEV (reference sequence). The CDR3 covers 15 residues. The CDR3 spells CASSPGTSVYNEQFF. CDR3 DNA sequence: TGTGCCAGCAGTCCCGGGACTAGCGTATACAATGAGCAGTTCTTC.

The CDR3 protein is CASSLGSGTEAFF. The CDR3 DNA sequence: TGTGCCAGCAGCTTAGGGTCCGGGACAGAAGCTTTCTTT. V usage is TRBV11-2 and J usage is TRBJ1-1; D possibly corresponds to TRBD1 (6 bases). The CDR3 has 13 residues. The V gene's germline CDR1 is SGHAT and CDR2 FQNNGV. V was pared by 1 base and J by 8 bases, with 11 bases between.

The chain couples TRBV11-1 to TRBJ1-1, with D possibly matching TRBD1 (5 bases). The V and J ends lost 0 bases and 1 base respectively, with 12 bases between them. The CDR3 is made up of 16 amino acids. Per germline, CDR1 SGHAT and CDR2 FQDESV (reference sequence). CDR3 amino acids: CASSLARNRRNTEAFF. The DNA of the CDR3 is TGTGCCAGCAGCTTAGCGAGGAACAGGAGGAACACTGAAGCTTTCTTT.

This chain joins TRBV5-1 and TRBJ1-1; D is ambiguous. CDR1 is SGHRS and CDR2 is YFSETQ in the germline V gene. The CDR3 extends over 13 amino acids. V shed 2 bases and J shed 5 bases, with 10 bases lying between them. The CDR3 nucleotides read TGCGCCAGCAGCTTATTCGCGGGTACTGAAGCTTTCTTT. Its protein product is CASSLFAGTEAFF.

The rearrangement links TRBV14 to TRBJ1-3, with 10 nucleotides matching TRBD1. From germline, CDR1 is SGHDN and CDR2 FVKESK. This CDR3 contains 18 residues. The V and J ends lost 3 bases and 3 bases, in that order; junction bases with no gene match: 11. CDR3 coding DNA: TGTGCCAGCAGCCAGGGTGCCCCGGACAGGGGGATTGGAAACACCATATATTTT. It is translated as CASSQGAPDRGIGNTIYF.

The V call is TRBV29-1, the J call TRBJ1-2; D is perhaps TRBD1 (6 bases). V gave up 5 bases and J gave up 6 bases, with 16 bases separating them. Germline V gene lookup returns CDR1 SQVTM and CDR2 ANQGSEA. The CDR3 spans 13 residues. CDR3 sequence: CSVSRGGDNGYTF. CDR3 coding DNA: TGCAGCGTTAGCCGCGGGGGGGACAATGGCTACACCTTC.

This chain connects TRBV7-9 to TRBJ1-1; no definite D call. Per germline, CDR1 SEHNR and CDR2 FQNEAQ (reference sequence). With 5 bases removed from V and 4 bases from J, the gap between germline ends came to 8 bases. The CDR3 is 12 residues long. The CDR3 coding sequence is TGTGCCAGCAGCCCCACTGGCACTGAAGCTTTCTTT. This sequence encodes CASSPTGTEAFF.

CDR3: CSEGQGRETQYF. CDR3 DNA sequence: TGCAGCGAAGGACAGGGGAGGGAGACCCAGTACTTC. The chain recombines TRBV29-1 with TRBJ2-5; the match to TRBD1 covers 9 bases. Germline V gene lookup returns CDR1 SQVTM and CDR2 ANQGSEA. After removal of 7 bases from V and 5 bases from J, the junction contained 5 bases not matched to a gene. The CDR3 has 12 residues.

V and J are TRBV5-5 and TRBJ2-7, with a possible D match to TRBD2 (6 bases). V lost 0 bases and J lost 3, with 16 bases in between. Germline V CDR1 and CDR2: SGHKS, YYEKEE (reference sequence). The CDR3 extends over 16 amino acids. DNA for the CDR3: TGTGCCAGCAGCTTGGCTATTTGGGACGGGGGCTACGAGCAGTACTTC. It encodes CASSLAIWDGGYEQYF.